These 7 T cell receptor beta chains originate from one sample sequenced in a study of blood T cell repertoires in COVID-19. Profiled with immunoSEQ multiplex PCR; TCRdb holds only in-frame clones, not every one. Found here are over 250,000 clones, roughly 86% of them singletons; the top ten hold approximately 5.3%. Source material: PBMCs or T cells enriched from blood (not recorded which). These receptors were taken from a woman in her 30s who had recovered from COVID-19.

The chain links TRBV29-1 to TRBJ2-5; the D is unclear. This CDR3 comprises 10 residues. Trimming cost V 7 bases and J 5 bases, with 8 bases left between them. Germline V gene data show CDR1 as SQVTM and CDR2 as ANQGSEA. The CDR3 sequence: CSGRFETQYF. CDR3 bases: TGCAGCGGGAGATTCGAGACCCAGTACTTC.

This clone occurred a few times. DNA for the CDR3: TGTGCCAGCAGCCTGGGCGGGGGGGGAAATTCACCCCTCCACTTT. Its protein product is CASSLGGGGNSPLHF. This chain uses TRBV14 with TRBJ1-6, with D perhaps TRBD1 (5 bases). Per germline, CDR1 SGHDN and CDR2 FVKESK. The length of the CDR3 is 15 residues. V dropped 4 bases and J dropped 7 bases, with 14 bases sitting between them.

The chain employs TRBV7-2 and TRBJ2-3; 14 nucleotides match TRBD2. V lost 7 bases, J lost 6 bases, and 9 bases stayed unmatched. The CDR3 runs to 16 residues. Germline V lookup: CDR1 SGHTA, CDR2 FQGNSA. The CDR3 here is CASNVRLAGGSDTQYF. The CDR3 DNA is TGTGCCAGCAACGTCCGACTAGCGGGGGGGAGTGATACGCAGTATTTT. The full variable domain, completed using reference TRBV7-2 and TRBJ2-3, is GAGVSQSPSNKVTEKGKDVELRCDPISGHTALYWYRQSLGQGLEFLIYFQGNSAPDKSGLPSDRFSAERTGGSVSTLTIQRTQQEDSAVYLCASNVRLAGGSDTQYFGPGTRLTVL.

V is TRBV12-3 or TRBV12-4 and J is TRBJ2-5; 9 nucleotides align to TRBD1. After removal of 6 bases from V and 4 bases from J, the junction contained 3 bases not matched to a gene. This CDR3 is 13 amino acids long. Written as DNA, the CDR3 is TGTGCCAGCAGATCGGACAGGGGAGAGACCCAGTACTTC. The encoded protein is CASRSDRGETQYF.

This chain links TRBV6-5 with TRBJ1-5, with a possible D match to TRBD1 (6 bases). Per the germline V gene, CDR1 is MNHEY and CDR2 is SVGAGI. Between the trimmed V and J ends, which lost 6 bases and 0 bases, there was a span of 9 bases. The CDR3 covers 14 residues. The DNA of the CDR3 is TGTGCCAGCAGGGGGGCAGATAGCAATCAGCCCCAGCATTTT. This encodes CASRGADSNQPQHF.

This clone has only a few counts. This chain joins TRBV28 and TRBJ1-1; D is uncertain. Germline V CDR1 and CDR2: MDHEN, SYDVKM. CDR3 size: 13 residues. Trimming removed 6 bases at V and 8 bases at J, with 16 bases between. CDR3 DNA: TGTGCCAGCAGGCCCCCCGGTGCGATAGAAGCTTTCTTT. Translation gives CASRPPGAIEAFF.

The chain uses TRBV15 and TRBJ2-7; 9 bases are a match to TRBD1. The junction had 7 bases not matched to a gene; V was cut back by 0 bases and J by 1 base. Germline CDR1 and CDR2: LNHNV and YYDKDF (reference sequence). The CDR3 sequence is 17 residues long. CDR3 loop: CATSRDRGQGRSYEQYF. In DNA form, the CDR3 reads TGTGCCACCAGCAGAGATCGAGGACAGGGGCGATCCTACGAGCAGTACTTC.